The T cell receptor (beta chain) under discussion was sequenced for a study of T cells in Graves' hyperthyroidism and ophthalmopathy. There are many counts of this clonotype. The source material, RNA transcripts, was used to amplify TCR beta CDR3 regions. During a first-round RT-PCR of the TCR CDR3, the HTBI primer set was used. TCRdb re-derived calls from the multiplex PCR reads in MiXCR, one entry per CDR3 protein. Among 300,000 to 450,000 distinct CDR3 sequences listed, 15% to 19% were seen once. Germline CDR1 reads DFQATT; CDR2 reads SNEGSKA (reference sequence). The CDR3 runs to 15 residues. V was shortened by 1 base and J by 8 bases, with 18 bases between the two germline ends.

Sequenced: blood. This TCR was recovered from a woman younger than 30 with Graves' hyperthyroidism that later progressed to Graves' ophthalmopathy. The chain recombines TRBV20-1 with TRBJ2-1; unclear D gene. The CDR3 is CSARGMTHRADEQFF. In DNA form, the CDR3 reads TGCAGTGCTAGAGGGATGACCCACCGGGCGGATGAGCAGTTCTTC.